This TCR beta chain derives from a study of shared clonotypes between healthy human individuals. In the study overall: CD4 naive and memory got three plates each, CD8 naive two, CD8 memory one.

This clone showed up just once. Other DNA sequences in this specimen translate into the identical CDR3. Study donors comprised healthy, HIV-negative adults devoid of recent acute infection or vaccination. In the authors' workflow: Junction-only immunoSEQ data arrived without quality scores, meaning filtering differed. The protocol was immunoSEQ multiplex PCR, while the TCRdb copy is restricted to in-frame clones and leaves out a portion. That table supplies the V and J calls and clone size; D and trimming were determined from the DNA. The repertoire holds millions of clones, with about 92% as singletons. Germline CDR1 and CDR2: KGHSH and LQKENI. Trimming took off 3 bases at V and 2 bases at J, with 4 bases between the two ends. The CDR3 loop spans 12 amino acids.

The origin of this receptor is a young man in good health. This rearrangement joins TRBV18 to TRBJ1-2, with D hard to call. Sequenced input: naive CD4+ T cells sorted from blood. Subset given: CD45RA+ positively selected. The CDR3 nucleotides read TGTGCCAGCTCACCGCCCAACTATGGCTACACCTTC. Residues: CASSPPNYGYTF.